This entry lists 27 T cell receptor beta chains sequenced from one sample in a study of siplizumab effects on memory and regulatory T cells. The repertoire was sequenced with immunoSEQ multiplex PCR; TCRdb's copy has only in-frame clones and lacks some. The data contain roughly 100,000 clones, about 93% of them singletons. The source material was Tregs sorted from blood. All receptors derive from a human donor in good health.

The J gene is TRBJ1-4, the V gene TRBV2, with TRBD1 matching over 8 bases. Germline loops: CDR1 SNHLY, CDR2 FYNNEI. CDR3 length equals 19 residues. V was pared by 8 bases and J by 4 bases, with 21 bases of the junction left unmatched. CDR3 bases: TGTGCCAGCCGAGCCCGCGGCAGGGGGCGCGGGGGAATTAATGAAAAACTGTTTTTT. Amino acids: CASRARGRGRGGINEKLFF.

The chain couples TRBV6-1 to TRBJ1-2; D is unresolved. The V end was cut by 3 bases, the J end by 4 bases, with 12 bases between. There are 14 residues in the CDR3. Germline assignment: CDR1 MNHNS and CDR2 SASEGT. In DNA form, the CDR3 reads TGTGCCAGCAGTGAGTGGACGATGAGCTATGGCTACACCTTC. This gives the protein CASSEWTMSYGYTF.

V and J are TRBV15 and TRBJ1-6; no clear D. The V gene's germline CDR1 is LNHNV and CDR2 YYDKDF (reference sequence). CDR3 length equals 16 residues. V lost 2 bases, J lost 4 bases, and 12 bases lay in between. The CDR3 loop is CATSRQPLLYNSPLHF. As DNA, the CDR3 is TGTGCCACCAGCAGACAACCTCTCCTGTATAATTCACCCCTCCACTTT.

This clone was found once. The chain couples TRBV19 to TRBJ2-5, with TRBD1 identical over 11 bases. This CDR3 region has 15 residues. In germline, CDR1 is LNHDA, CDR2 SQIVND (reference sequence). V lost 11 bases and J lost 4; bases outside the gene matches: 12. The CDR3 spells CASAPTGTGGETQYF. CDR3 in DNA: TGTGCCTCGGCCCCCACCGGGACAGGGGGAGAGACCCAGTACTTC.

The chain recombines TRBV11-3 with TRBJ2-3, with 9 bases fitting TRBD1. The CDR3 is 19 residues long. Unmatched junction bases numbered 20, after V lost 6 bases and J lost 4 bases. Germline CDR1 reads SGHNT; CDR2 reads YENEEA. The CDR3, as DNA: TGTGCCAGCAGACCAGTAACAGGGGGCGATCCAGGAGTCGCAGATACGCAGTATTTT. This gives the protein CASRPVTGGDPGVADTQYF.

CDR3 sequence (DNA): TGTGCCAGCAGCGTAGTGGCCGGGAATGAGCAGTTCTTC. This gives the protein CASSVVAGNEQFF. The chain couples TRBV9 to TRBJ2-1; D gene uncertain. Germline lookup yields CDR1 SGDLS and CDR2 YYNGEE. CDR3 length equals 13 residues. The V gene lost 0 bases and the J gene lost 7 bases, with 8 bases spanning the gap.

This chain joins TRBV9 and TRBJ2-2; tentative D call: TRBD2 (6 bases). The CDR3 length is 14 residues. Trimming pared 0 bases from V and 3 bases from J, leaving 6 bases between. Germline values: CDR1 SGDLS, CDR2 YYNGEE. The CDR3 DNA follows: TGTGCCAGCAGCGTAGGGGGGGACACCGGGGAGCTGTTTTTT. As protein: CASSVGGDTGELFF.

The chain links TRBV7-6 to TRBJ2-7, with TRBD2 as a possible D gene (6 bases). V was pared by 4 bases and J by 7 bases, with 14 bases between. Germline values: CDR1 SGHVS, CDR2 FNYEAQ. The CDR3 length is 13 residues. CDR3 in amino acids: CASSWGVDREQYF. The CDR3 nucleotides are TGTGCCAGCAGCTGGGGGGTAGATAGAGAGCAGTACTTC.

This clone has a single count. The rearrangement joins TRBV27 to TRBJ1-6, with D perhaps TRBD1 (5 bases). CDR3 length: 15 residues. Trimming removed 0 bases at V and 9 bases at J, with 12 bases between. The V gene's germline CDR1 is MNHEY and CDR2 SMNVEV (reference sequence). The CDR3 loop is CASSLSNGRVSPLHF. Here the CDR3 DNA reads TGTGCCAGCAGTTTATCAAACGGCAGGGTTTCACCCCTCCACTTT.

The rearrangement joins TRBV19 to TRBJ1-1; TRBD1 is a possible D gene (5 bases). This CDR3 region has 13 residues. Germline CDR1 LNHDA, CDR2 SQIVND (reference sequence). Trimming stripped 7 bases from V and 1 base from J, with 10 bases between. The CDR3 loop reads CASKFGANTEAFF. CDR3 sequence (DNA): TGTGCCAGTAAGTTCGGGGCGAACACTGAAGCTTTCTTT. Looking up the rest from reference TRBV19 and TRBJ1-1 gives the full variable domain: DGGITQSPKYLFRKEGQNVTLSCEQNLNHDAMYWYRQDPGQGLRLIYYSQIVNDFQKGDIAEGYSVSREKKESFPLTVTSAQKNPTAFYLCASKFGANTEAFFGQGTRLTVV.

This rearrangement joins TRBV7-2 to TRBJ1-1; D perhaps matches TRBD1 (5 bases). The CDR3 runs 14 residues. The germline V gene has CDR1 SGHTA and CDR2 FQGNSA. Deletions cut 1 base from V and 0 bases from J, with 6 bases between. CDR3 sequence reads: CASSLGTLNTEAFF. The CDR3 nucleotides are TGTGCCAGCAGCTTAGGGACATTGAACACTGAAGCTTTCTTT.

V and J are TRBV5-1 and TRBJ2-3; D assignment may be TRBD1 or TRBD2 (5 bases each). Deletions cut 0 bases from V and 9 bases from J, with 8 bases between. The CDR3 is 12 amino acids. Germline V lookup: CDR1 SGHRS, CDR2 YFSETQ. This CDR3 is CASSLVGVTQYF. The CDR3, as DNA: TGCGCCAGCAGCTTGGTGGGGGTAACGCAGTATTTT.

CDR3 nucleotides: TGTGCCAGCAGCCTTCGGGGGGGGCGGAATGAGCAGTTCTTC. As protein: CASSLRGGRNEQFF. V and J are TRBV14 and TRBJ2-1; 8 nucleotides align to TRBD2. Germline values: CDR1 SGHDN, CDR2 FVKESK. The CDR3 is made up of 14 amino acids. The ends lost 4 bases at V and 7 bases at J; junction bases unmatched: 6.

The chain joins TRBV25-1 to TRBJ1-6, with D hard to call. The CDR3 is 15 amino acids. Trimming shortened V by 1 base and J by 7 bases, and 11 bases separated the two germline ends. The germline CDR1 and CDR2 sequences are MGHDK and SYGVNS. CDR3 protein: CASSESGGWNSPLHF. CDR3 sequence (DNA): TGTGCCAGCAGTGAATCGGGTGGGTGGAATTCACCCCTCCACTTT.

This chain links TRBV5-1 with TRBJ2-5, with 14 nucleotides matching TRBD2. V lost 6 bases and J lost 4; bases outside the gene matches: 8. The CDR3 length is 16 residues. Germline V gene sequence: CDR1 SGHRS, CDR2 YFSETQ. The CDR3 spells CASTLVGTSGGETQYF. DNA of the CDR3: TGCGCCAGCACCCTAGTCGGGACTAGCGGGGGAGAGACCCAGTACTTC.

This CDR3 reads CAWTRDSLWTGELFF. The CDR3 DNA follows: TGTGCCTGGACCAGGGACAGCCTGTGGACCGGGGAGCTGTTTTTT. The gene calls are TRBV30 and TRBJ2-2, with 7 bases matching TRBD1. This CDR3 is 15 amino acids long. Germline CDR1 GTSNPN, CDR2 SVGIG (reference sequence). Trimming cost V 4 bases and J 5 bases; bases outside gene matches: 10.

This clone was seen just once. The CDR3 DNA is TGTGCCAGTAGGCGACAGGCCGCATTCACTGAAGCTTTCTTT. This gives the protein CASRRQAAFTEAFF. The chain carries TRBV19 and TRBJ1-1, with a weak D call TRBD1 (6 bases). Trimming removed 6 bases from V and 4 bases from J, with 15 bases in between. This CDR3 spans 14 amino acids. Germline V gene data show CDR1 as LNHDA and CDR2 as SQIVND (reference sequence).

J is TRBJ2-7 and V is TRBV2; the D is unclear. Germline CDR1 is SNHLY and CDR2 is FYNNEI. V was trimmed by 7 bases and J by 1 base, leaving 11 bases between them. The CDR3 spans 13 residues. The CDR3 DNA sequence: TGTGCCAGCACCGGTCGAATTTCCTACGAGCAGTACTTC. It codes for CASTGRISYEQYF.

The chain combines TRBV5-6 with TRBJ2-7; perhaps TRBD1 as D (6 bases). CDR1 and CDR2 (germline): SGHDT, YYEEEE. The CDR3 is 14 residues long. Trimming cost V 4 bases and J 0 bases, with 11 bases left between them. CDR3 residues: CASSNEDSSYEQYF. The CDR3 DNA follows: TGTGCCAGCAGCAACGAGGACAGCTCCTACGAGCAGTACTTC.

The V and J genes are TRBV6-5 and TRBJ2-1; TRBD2 agrees at 11 bases. With 2 bases clipped from V and 14 bases from J, the junction kept 11 bases outside the gene matches. The germline gives CDR1 MNHEY, CDR2 SVGAGI. This CDR3 is 15 amino acids long. The CDR3 nucleotides are TGTGCCAGCAGTTACAGGGACTCTAGCGGGAGGAAGGAGTTCTTC. It yields the protein CASSYRDSSGRKEFF.

In its sample, this clone was seen once. The chain uses TRBV18 and TRBJ2-6; TRBD2 agrees at 8 bases. The CDR3 is 17 amino acids. V was clipped by 4 bases and J by 0 bases; unmatched bases: 5. The germline gives CDR1 KGHSH, CDR2 LQKENI. The CDR3 loop is CASSRREGSSGANVLTF. CDR3 nucleotides: TGTGCCAGCTCACGCCGGGAGGGGAGCTCTGGGGCCAACGTCCTGACTTTC.

The V gene is TRBV2, the J gene TRBJ2-3; the D is unclear. V lost 2 bases to trimming and J lost 6 bases, with 6 bases between them. Germline CDR1 and CDR2: SNHLY and FYNNEI. The CDR3 is made up of 12 amino acids. This CDR3 reads CASSEYSDTQYF. Here the CDR3 DNA reads TGTGCCAGCAGTGAATATTCCGATACGCAGTATTTT.

V is TRBV2 and J is TRBJ1-1, with D possibly being TRBD1 (6 bases). CDR1 SNHLY and CDR2 FYNNEI come from the germline V gene. V shed 2 bases and J shed 4 bases, with 11 bases lying between them. The CDR3 runs to 14 residues. CDR3 sequence: CASSERGGSTEAFF. The CDR3 nucleotides read TGTGCCAGCAGTGAAAGGGGGGGTAGCACTGAAGCTTTCTTT. Based on the CDR3 plus reference TRBV2 and TRBJ1-1, the full variable domain is EPEVTQTPSHQVTQMGQEVILRCVPISNHLYFYWYRQILGQKVEFLVSFYNNEISEKSEIFDDQFSVERPDGSNFTLKIRSTKLEDSAMYFCASSERGGSTEAFFGQGTRLTVV.

The rearrangement joins TRBV6-1 to TRBJ2-1, with 8 bases aligning to TRBD1. The CDR3 is 15 amino acids. With V trimmed by 6 bases and J by 2 bases, 6 bases remained unmatched. CDR1 is MNHNS and CDR2 is SASEGT in the germline V gene. The chain's CDR3 is CASRWTGWAYNEQFF. The CDR3 DNA follows: TGTGCCAGCAGATGGACAGGGTGGGCCTACAATGAGCAGTTCTTC.

The rearrangement joins TRBV6-5 to TRBJ1-2; D may be TRBD1 (6 bases). The V gene's germline CDR1 is MNHEY and CDR2 SVGAGI. The CDR3 extends over 15 amino acids. With 6 bases removed from V and 6 bases from J, the gap between germline ends came to 20 bases. The CDR3 sequence is CASSYIGGLMNGYTF. For the CDR3, the DNA is TGTGCCAGCAGCTACATCGGGGGGCTTATGAATGGCTACACCTTC.

CDR3 in amino acids: CATSRDGVGQFF. CDR3 DNA sequence: TGTGCCACCAGCAGAGATGGGGTCGGGCAGTTCTTC. J is TRBJ2-1 and V is TRBV15; no reliable D call. Germline CDR1 reads LNHNV; CDR2 reads YYDKDF (reference sequence). The CDR3 sequence is 12 residues long. V lost 0 bases and J lost 12, with 9 bases in between. Full variable domain (remainder filled in from reference TRBV15 and TRBJ2-1): DAMVIQNPRYQVTQFGKPVTLSCSQTLNHNVMYWYQQKSSQAPKLLFHYYDKDFNNEADTPDNFQSRRPNTSFCFLDIRSPGLGDTAMYLCATSRDGVGQFFGPGTRLTVL.

J is TRBJ2-5 and V is TRBV30; D gene uncertain. This CDR3 region has 12 residues. The V and J ends lost 0 bases and 5 bases respectively, with 7 bases between them. Germline loops: CDR1 GTSNPN, CDR2 SVGIG (reference sequence). The CDR3 loop reads CAWSVAGETQYF. CDR3 nucleotide sequence: TGTGCCTGGAGTGTAGCCGGGGAGACCCAGTACTTC.